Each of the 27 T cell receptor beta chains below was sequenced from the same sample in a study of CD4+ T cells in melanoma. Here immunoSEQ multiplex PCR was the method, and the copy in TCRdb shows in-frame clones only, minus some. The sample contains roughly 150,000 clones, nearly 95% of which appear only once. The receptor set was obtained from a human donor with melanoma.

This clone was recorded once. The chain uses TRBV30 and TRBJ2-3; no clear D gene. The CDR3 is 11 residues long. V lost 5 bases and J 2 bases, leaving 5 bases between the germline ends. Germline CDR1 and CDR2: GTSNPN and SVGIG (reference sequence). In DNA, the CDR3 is TGTGCCTGGGCGGTCACAGATACGCAGTATTTT. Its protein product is CAWAVTDTQYF. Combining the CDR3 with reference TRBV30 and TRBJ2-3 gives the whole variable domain SQTIHQWPATLVQPVGSPLSLECTVEGTSNPNLYWYRQAAGRGLQLLFYSVGIGQISSEVPQNLSASRPQDRQFILSSKKLLLSDSGFYLCAWAVTDTQYFGPGTRLTVL.

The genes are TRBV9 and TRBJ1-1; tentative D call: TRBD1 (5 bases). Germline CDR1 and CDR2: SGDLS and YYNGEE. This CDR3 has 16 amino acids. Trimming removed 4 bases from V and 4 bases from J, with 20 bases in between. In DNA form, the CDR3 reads TGTGCCAGCAGCAAGACAGCCCAGTTACTCATCACTGAAGCTTTCTTT. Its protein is CASSKTAQLLITEAFF. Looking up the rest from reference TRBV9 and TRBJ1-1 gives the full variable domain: DSGVTQTPKHLITATGQRVTLRCSPRSGDLSVYWYQQSLDQGLQFLIQYYNGEERAKGNILERFSAQQFPDLHSELNLSSLELGDSALYFCASSKTAQLLITEAFFGQGTRLTVV.

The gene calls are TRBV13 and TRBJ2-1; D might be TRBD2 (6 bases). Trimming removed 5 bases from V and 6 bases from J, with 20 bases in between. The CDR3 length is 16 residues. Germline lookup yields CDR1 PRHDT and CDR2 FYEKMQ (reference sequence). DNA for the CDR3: TGTGCCAGCAGCCTAGCTTCCCGGGACTTTCGCAATGAGCAGTTCTTC. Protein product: CASSLASRDFRNEQFF.

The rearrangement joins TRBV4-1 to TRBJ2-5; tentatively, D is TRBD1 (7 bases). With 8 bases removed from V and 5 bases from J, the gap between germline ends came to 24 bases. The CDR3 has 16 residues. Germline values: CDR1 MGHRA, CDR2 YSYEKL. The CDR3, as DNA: TGCGCCAGCGCGACCAGACAGGGAGGCAGCCTGGAGACCCAGTACTTC. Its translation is CASATRQGGSLETQYF.

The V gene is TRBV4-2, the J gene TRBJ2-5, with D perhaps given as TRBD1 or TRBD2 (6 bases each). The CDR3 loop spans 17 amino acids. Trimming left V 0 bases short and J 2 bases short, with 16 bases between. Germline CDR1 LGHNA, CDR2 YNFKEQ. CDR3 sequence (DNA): TGTGCCAGCAGCCAAGATGGTGGAGGGGGACCGCAAGAGACCCAGTACTTC. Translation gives CASSQDGGGGPQETQYF.

The CDR3 bases are TGTGCCAGCAGCTTTTACAGCCCGAATTCACCCCTCCACTTT. Its translation: CASSFYSPNSPLHF. The V call is TRBV5-5, the J call TRBJ1-6; D is unclear. V was trimmed by 2 bases and J by 7 bases, leaving 10 bases between them. Looked up from germline, CDR1 is SGHKS and CDR2 is YYEKEE (reference sequence). The CDR3 runs 14 residues.

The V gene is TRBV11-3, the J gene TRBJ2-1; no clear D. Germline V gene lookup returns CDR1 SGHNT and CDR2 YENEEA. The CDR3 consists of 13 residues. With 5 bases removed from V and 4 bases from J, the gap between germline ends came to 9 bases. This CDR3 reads CASSAYLYNEQFF. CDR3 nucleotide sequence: TGTGCCAGCAGCGCCTACCTTTACAATGAGCAGTTCTTC.

CDR3 DNA sequence: TGTGCCAGCAGTGGATTACCGAAGACCGGGACCGAATACACTGAAGCTTTCTTT. It encodes CASSGLPKTGTEYTEAFF. This chain joins TRBV6-1 and TRBJ1-1, with a weak D call TRBD1 (5 bases). Per germline, CDR1 MNHNS and CDR2 SASEGT. Trimming shortened V by 4 bases and J by 3 bases, and 24 bases separated the two germline ends. This CDR3 contains 18 residues.

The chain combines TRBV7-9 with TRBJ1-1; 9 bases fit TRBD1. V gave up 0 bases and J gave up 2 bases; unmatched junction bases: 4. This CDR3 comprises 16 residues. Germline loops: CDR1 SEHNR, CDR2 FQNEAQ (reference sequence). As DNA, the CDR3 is TGTGCCAGCAGCTTAGCCAACAGGGGGCGCAACACTGAAGCTTTCTTT. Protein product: CASSLANRGRNTEAFF.

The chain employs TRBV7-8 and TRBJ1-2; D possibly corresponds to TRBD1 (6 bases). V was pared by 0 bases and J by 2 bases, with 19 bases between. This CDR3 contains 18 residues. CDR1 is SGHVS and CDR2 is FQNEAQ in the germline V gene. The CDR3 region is CASSLAHLGGGINYGYTF. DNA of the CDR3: TGTGCCAGCAGCTTAGCGCATCTGGGAGGGGGTATAAACTATGGCTACACCTTC.

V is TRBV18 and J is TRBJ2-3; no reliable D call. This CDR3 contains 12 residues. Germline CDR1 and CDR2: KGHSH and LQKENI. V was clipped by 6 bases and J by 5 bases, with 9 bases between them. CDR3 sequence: CASSGQRDTQYF. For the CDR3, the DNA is TGTGCCAGCTCGGGTCAGCGAGATACGCAGTATTTT.

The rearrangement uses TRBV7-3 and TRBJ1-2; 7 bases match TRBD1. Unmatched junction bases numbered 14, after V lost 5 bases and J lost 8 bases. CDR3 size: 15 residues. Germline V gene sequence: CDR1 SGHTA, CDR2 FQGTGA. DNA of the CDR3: TGTGCCAGCAGCCCGGCCCACCCAGGGGGAGGCGGCTACACCTTC. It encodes CASSPAHPGGGGYTF.

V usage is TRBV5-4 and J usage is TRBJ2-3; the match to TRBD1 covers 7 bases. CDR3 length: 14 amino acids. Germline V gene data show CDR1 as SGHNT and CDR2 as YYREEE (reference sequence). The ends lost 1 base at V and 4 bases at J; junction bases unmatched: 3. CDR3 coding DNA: TGTGCCAGCAGCTTGCAGGGGGATGCAGATACGCAGTATTTT. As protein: CASSLQGDADTQYF. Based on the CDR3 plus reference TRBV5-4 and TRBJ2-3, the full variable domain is ETGVTQSPTHLIKTRGQQVTLRCSSQSGHNTVSWYQQALGQGPQFIFQYYREEENGRGNFPPRFSGLQFPNYSSELNVNALELDDSALYLCASSLQGDADTQYFGPGTRLTVL.

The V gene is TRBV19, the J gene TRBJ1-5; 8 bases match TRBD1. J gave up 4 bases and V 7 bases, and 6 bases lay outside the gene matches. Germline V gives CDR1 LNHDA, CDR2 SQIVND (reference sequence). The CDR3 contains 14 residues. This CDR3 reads CASNYQGANQPQHF. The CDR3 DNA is TGTGCCAGTAACTATCAGGGGGCGAATCAGCCCCAGCATTTT.

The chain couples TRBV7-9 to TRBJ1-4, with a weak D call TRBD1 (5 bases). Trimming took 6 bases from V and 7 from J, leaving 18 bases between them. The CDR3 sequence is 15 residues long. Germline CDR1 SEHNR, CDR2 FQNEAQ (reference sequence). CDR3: CASSPRGQAGEKLFF. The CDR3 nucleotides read TGTGCCAGCAGTCCTAGGGGTCAGGCTGGTGAAAAACTGTTTTTT.

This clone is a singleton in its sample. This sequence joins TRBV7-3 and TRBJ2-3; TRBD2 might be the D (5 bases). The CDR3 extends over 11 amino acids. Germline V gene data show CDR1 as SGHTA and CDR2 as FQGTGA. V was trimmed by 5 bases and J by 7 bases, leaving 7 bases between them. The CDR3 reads CASSPGNTQYF. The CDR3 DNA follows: TGTGCCAGCAGCCCGGGAAATACGCAGTATTTT.

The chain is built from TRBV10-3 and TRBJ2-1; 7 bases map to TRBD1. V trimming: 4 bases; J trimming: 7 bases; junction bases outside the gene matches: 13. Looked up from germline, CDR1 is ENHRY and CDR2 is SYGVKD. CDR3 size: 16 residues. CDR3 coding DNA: TGTGCCATCAGTGCGGCAGGGGGAACGGGAACGAATGAGCAGTTCTTC. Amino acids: CAISAAGGTGTNEQFF.

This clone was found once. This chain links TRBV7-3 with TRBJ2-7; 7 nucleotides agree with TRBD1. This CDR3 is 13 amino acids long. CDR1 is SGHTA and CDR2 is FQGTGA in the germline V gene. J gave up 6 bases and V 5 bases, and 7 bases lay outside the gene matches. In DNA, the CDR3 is TGTGCCAGCAGCCAAGACAGGGAGCGCGAGCAGTACTTC. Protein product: CASSQDREREQYF. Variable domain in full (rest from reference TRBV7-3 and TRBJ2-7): GAGVSQTPSNKVTEKGKYVELRCDPISGHTALYWYRQSLGQGPEFLIYFQGTGAADDSGLPNDRFFAVRPEGSVSTLKIQRTERGDSAVYLCASSQDREREQYFGPGTRLTVT.

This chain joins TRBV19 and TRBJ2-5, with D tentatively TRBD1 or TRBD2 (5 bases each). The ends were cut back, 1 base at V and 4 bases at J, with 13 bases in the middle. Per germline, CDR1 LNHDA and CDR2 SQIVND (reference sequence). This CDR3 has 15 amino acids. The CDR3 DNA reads TGTGCCAGTAGTATAGGGTTTGACAGCGGAGAGACCCAGTACTTC. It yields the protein CASSIGFDSGETQYF.

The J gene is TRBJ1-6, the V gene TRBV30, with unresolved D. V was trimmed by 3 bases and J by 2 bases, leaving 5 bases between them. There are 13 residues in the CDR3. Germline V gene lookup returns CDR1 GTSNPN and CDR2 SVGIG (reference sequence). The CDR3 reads CAWSGTYNSPLHF. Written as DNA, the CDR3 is TGTGCCTGGAGCGGGACCTATAATTCACCCCTCCACTTT. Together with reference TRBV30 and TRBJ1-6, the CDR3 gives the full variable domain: SQTIHQWPATLVQPVGSPLSLECTVEGTSNPNLYWYRQAAGRGLQLLFYSVGIGQISSEVPQNLSASRPQDRQFILSSKKLLLSDSGFYLCAWSGTYNSPLHFGNGTRLTVT.

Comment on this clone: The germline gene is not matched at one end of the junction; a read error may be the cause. In nucleotides, the CDR3 is TGTGCCGGCAGCGGGGGGCGGAACACTGAAGCTTTCTTT. Translated: CAGSGGRNTEAFF. The V call is TRBV7-3, the J call TRBJ1-1, with a tentative D call TRBD1 (6 bases). This CDR3 spans 13 amino acids. Germline V CDR1 and CDR2: SGHTA, FQGTGA.

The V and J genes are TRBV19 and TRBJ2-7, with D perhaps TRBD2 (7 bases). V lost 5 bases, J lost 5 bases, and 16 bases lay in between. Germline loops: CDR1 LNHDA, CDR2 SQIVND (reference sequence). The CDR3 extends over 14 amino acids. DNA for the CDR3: TGTGCCAGTAGTGGGGGGGACAAACGCAACGAGCAGTACTTC. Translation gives CASSGGDKRNEQYF.

The CDR3, as DNA: TGTGCCAGCTCACTTGGTTCAGGGGGGAGCTATGGCTACACCTTC. This encodes CASSLGSGGSYGYTF. The genes are TRBV18 and TRBJ1-2; 7 nucleotides agree with TRBD1. J was trimmed by 4 bases and V by 4 bases; bases with no gene match: 9. The CDR3 length is 15 residues. Germline CDR1 KGHSH, CDR2 LQKENI.

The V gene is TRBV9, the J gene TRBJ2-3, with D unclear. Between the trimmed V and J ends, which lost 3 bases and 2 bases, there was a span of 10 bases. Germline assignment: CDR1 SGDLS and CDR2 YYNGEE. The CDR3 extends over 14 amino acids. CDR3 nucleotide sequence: TGTGCCAGCAGCGAGGGAACAGTCACAGATACGCAGTATTTT. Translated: CASSEGTVTDTQYF. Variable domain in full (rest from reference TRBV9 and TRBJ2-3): DSGVTQTPKHLITATGQRVTLRCSPRSGDLSVYWYQQSLDQGLQFLIQYYNGEERAKGNILERFSAQQFPDLHSELNLSSLELGDSALYFCASSEGTVTDTQYFGPGTRLTVL.

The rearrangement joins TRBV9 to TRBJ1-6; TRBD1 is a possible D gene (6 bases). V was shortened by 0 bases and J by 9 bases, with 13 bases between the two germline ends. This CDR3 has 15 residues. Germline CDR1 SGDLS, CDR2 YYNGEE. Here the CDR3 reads CASSVVGGFGSPLHF. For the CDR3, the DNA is TGTGCCAGCAGCGTAGTGGGGGGCTTCGGTTCACCCCTCCACTTT. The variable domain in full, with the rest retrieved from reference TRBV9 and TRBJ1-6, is DSGVTQTPKHLITATGQRVTLRCSPRSGDLSVYWYQQSLDQGLQFLIQYYNGEERAKGNILERFSAQQFPDLHSELNLSSLELGDSALYFCASSVVGGFGSPLHFGNGTRLTVT.

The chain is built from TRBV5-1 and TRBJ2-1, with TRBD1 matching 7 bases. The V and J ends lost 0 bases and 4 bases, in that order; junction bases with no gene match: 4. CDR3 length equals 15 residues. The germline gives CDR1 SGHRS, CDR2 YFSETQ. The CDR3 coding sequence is TGCGCCAGCAGCTTGGAAACAGGGGTGTACAATGAGCAGTTCTTC. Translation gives CASSLETGVYNEQFF.

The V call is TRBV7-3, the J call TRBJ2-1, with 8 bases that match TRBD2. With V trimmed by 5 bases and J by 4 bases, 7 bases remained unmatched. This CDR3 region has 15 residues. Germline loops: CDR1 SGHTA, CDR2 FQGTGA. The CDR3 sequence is CASSQERGPYNEQFF. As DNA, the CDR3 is TGTGCCAGCAGCCAAGAGCGGGGGCCATACAATGAGCAGTTCTTC.